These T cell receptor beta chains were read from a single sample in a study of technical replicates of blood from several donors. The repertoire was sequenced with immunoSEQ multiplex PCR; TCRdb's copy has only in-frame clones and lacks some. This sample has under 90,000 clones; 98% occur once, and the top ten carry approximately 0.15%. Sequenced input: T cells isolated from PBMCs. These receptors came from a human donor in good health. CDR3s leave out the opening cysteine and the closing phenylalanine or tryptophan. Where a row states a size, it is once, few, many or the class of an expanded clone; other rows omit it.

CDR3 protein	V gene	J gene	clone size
ASRSGGLIETQY	TRBV28	TRBJ2-5	once
ASFERGNTDTQY	TRBV19	TRBJ2-3	-
ASSLVPSLNEQF	TRBV7-9	TRBJ2-1	-
SVGGGQGVQNIQY	TRBV29-1	TRBJ2-4	-
SVALTMDTQY	TRBV29-1	TRBJ2-3	-
ASSQGPLAGEVNEQF	TRBV4-1	TRBJ2-1	-
ASLGQGVQH	TRBV6-6	TRBJ1-5	-
ASRIGGADTQY	TRBV5-6	TRBJ2-3	-
ASSPHPDRENEKLF	TRBV4-1	TRBJ1-4	-
ASGRGPTDTQY	TRBV7-9	TRBJ2-3	-
ASSYSGGRSTGELF	TRBV6-6	TRBJ2-2	-
ASSLVGHGLF	TRBV7-3	TRBJ2-2	-
ASSGAQSSDPYEQY	TRBV9	TRBJ2-7	-
AWSLMGAGTEAF	TRBV30	TRBJ1-1	once
ASSEGGGWSNQPQH	TRBV9	TRBJ1-5	-
ASSLMTSGGPQYNEQF	TRBV5-1	TRBJ2-1	-
ASSYSKLAGGYEQY	TRBV6-6	TRBJ2-7	-
ASSLAGGTGFTDTQY	TRBV5-1	TRBJ2-3	-
ASSLALNQPQH	TRBV27	TRBJ1-5	-
ASGMGTQY	TRBV19	TRBJ2-5	-
ASSSYRGETQY	TRBV19	TRBJ2-5	-
ASSEGTGSYEQY	TRBV6-1	TRBJ2-7	-
ASSFRLAPTDTQY	TRBV5-6	TRBJ2-3	-
AWKFQGLSYNEQF	TRBV30	TRBJ2-1	-
AISESPTDVSTDTQY	TRBV10-3	TRBJ2-3	once
AISAGQGSTGELF	TRBV10-3	TRBJ2-2	once
ASSFPLGEAINGYT	TRBV28	TRBJ1-2	-
AWGQGGTNEKLF	TRBV30	TRBJ1-4	-
ASSSLATRYYEQY	TRBV27	TRBJ2-7	few
ASSGQGYGYT	TRBV7-9	TRBJ1-2	-
ASATGTMNTEAF	TRBV5-1	TRBJ1-1	-
ASRVQGNTEAF	TRBV28	TRBJ1-1	once
ATSSFQGAHSPLH	TRBV15	TRBJ1-6	-
ASSLEGLAGVNEQF	TRBV7-6	TRBJ2-1	-
ASGPPGVLALGRYT	TRBV12-5	TRBJ1-2	-
ASRRSSYNEQF	TRBV15	TRBJ2-1	-
AISFQGSGGASREQF	TRBV10-3	TRBJ2-1	-
ASSLNANTDTQY	TRBV7-3	TRBJ2-3	-
ASSEAGGTEAF	TRBV2	TRBJ1-1	once
ASTSAGFGYGYT	TRBV27	TRBJ1-2	-
ASSLVTSRPTYEQY	TRBV27	TRBJ2-7	-
ASSLGGGHLYEQY	TRBV5-4	TRBJ2-7	-
AWSPQGGSGNTIY	TRBV30	TRBJ1-3	-
ASSPGQSPSFGNTIY	TRBV5-6	TRBJ1-3	-
ASSWGTSGEETQY	TRBV18	TRBJ2-5	once
ASSLAGTGAYEQY	TRBV5-4	TRBJ2-7	-
ASSLLSRGDTIY	TRBV13	TRBJ1-3	-